The 27 T cell receptor beta chains below all came from one sample that was sequenced in a study of cytomegalovirus exposure and HLA in healthy donors. Researchers ran the PCR with 60 Vbeta and 13 Jbeta primers. Generated by immunoSEQ multiplex PCR, the TCRdb table keeps only in-frame clones and is missing some. This sample has approximately 120,000 clones, with around three quarters found just once. Material: PBMCs. Source of these receptors: a woman aged 40 to 50 in good health and CMV-seropositive.

This rearrangement joins TRBV19 to TRBJ1-1; D gene ambiguous. Germline CDR1 LNHDA, CDR2 SQIVND (reference sequence). The CDR3 length is 13 residues. Trimming took 7 bases from V and 0 from J, leaving 9 bases between them. CDR3 bases: TGTGCCAGTAAACGCACGGTGAACACTGAAGCTTTCTTT. Translated: CASKRTVNTEAFF.

The gene calls are TRBV5-1 and TRBJ2-2, with a weak D call TRBD1 (5 bases). The CDR3 loop spans 15 amino acids. Germline CDR1 SGHRS, CDR2 YFSETQ. The V end was cut by 2 bases, the J end by 2 bases, with 10 bases between. The CDR3, as DNA: TGCGCCAGCAGCTTACGGACACTAAACACCGGGGAGCTGTTTTTT. Its translation: CASSLRTLNTGELFF.

This chain links TRBV15 with TRBJ1-4, with D uncertain. The CDR3 extends over 14 amino acids. Germline V gene lookup returns CDR1 LNHNV and CDR2 YYDKDF (reference sequence). Trimming removed 0 bases at V and 12 bases at J, with 14 bases between. CDR3 sequence reads: CATSRDREEQELFF. The CDR3 bases are TGTGCCACCAGCAGAGATCGAGAGGAGCAAGAACTGTTTTTT.

This chain uses TRBV19 with TRBJ2-1; D is perhaps TRBD2 (6 bases). CDR3 length: 15 amino acids. The V gene's germline CDR1 is LNHDA and CDR2 SQIVND (reference sequence). The V end was cut by 8 bases, the J end by 0 bases, with 14 bases between. CDR3 sequence reads: CASRLAMSSYNEQFF. Here the CDR3 DNA reads TGTGCCAGTCGTCTAGCGATGAGCTCCTACAATGAGCAGTTCTTC.

Only one count was recorded for this clone. This rearrangement joins TRBV30 to TRBJ1-5; TRBD1 is a possible D gene (5 bases). V lost 1 base and J 2 bases, leaving 6 bases between the germline ends. This CDR3 comprises 13 residues. From germline, CDR1 is GTSNPN and CDR2 SVGIG (reference sequence). CDR3 in amino acids: CAWSGGGNQPQHF. The CDR3 bases are TGTGCCTGGAGTGGGGGGGGCAATCAGCCCCAGCATTTT.

V is TRBV27 and J is TRBJ1-2, with 7 bases aligning to TRBD1. CDR1 and CDR2 (germline): MNHEY, SMNVEV (reference sequence). V gave up 4 bases and J gave up 4 bases; unmatched junction bases: 9. The CDR3 is made up of 15 amino acids. CDR3 sequence reads: CASSSLTGSRYGYTF. Written as DNA, the CDR3 is TGTGCCAGCAGTTCCCTGACAGGGTCACGCTATGGCTACACCTTC.

V and J are TRBV7-8 and TRBJ2-7, with a weak D call TRBD2 (5 bases). Looked up from germline, CDR1 is SGHVS and CDR2 is FQNEAQ. This CDR3 region has 15 residues. V was trimmed by 5 bases and J by 4 bases, leaving 18 bases between them. The DNA for the CDR3 is TGTGCCAGCAGCGCCCTAAGCCTTGGGGAGTACGAGCAGTACTTC. Protein sequence: CASSALSLGEYEQYF.

The chain employs TRBV28 and TRBJ1-4, with D unresolved. This CDR3 is built from 14 residues. V lost 5 bases, J lost 4 bases, and 11 bases lay in between. CDR1 is MDHEN and CDR2 is SYDVKM in the germline V gene. CDR3 in amino acids: CASSRERSNEKLFF. The CDR3 coding sequence is TGTGCCAGCAGTAGAGAACGTAGTAATGAAAAACTGTTTTTT.

The chain is built from TRBV28 and TRBJ2-7; 12 bases fit TRBD1. The CDR3 sequence is 13 residues long. CDR1 is MDHEN, CDR2 SYDVKM, per germline. The J segment lost 5 bases and the V segment lost 11 bases, leaving 7 bases of the junction unmatched. As DNA, the CDR3 is TGTGCCGGAGCGGGACAGGGGGCGGACGAGCAGTACTTC. This encodes CAGAGQGADEQYF. Variable domain in full (rest from reference TRBV28 and TRBJ2-7): DVKVTQSSRYLVKRTGEKVFLECVQDMDHENMFWYRQDPGLGLRLIYFSYDVKMKEKGDIPEGYSVSREKKERFSLILESASTNQTSMYLCAGAGQGADEQYFGPGTRLTVT.

In DNA form, the CDR3 reads TGTGCCAGCAGACTCCGGGAGGAGCAGTACTTC. Its translation: CASRLREEQYF. V and J are TRBV6-6 and TRBJ2-5; 7 bases match TRBD2. In germline, CDR1 is MNHNY, CDR2 SVGAGI (reference sequence). The CDR3 extends over 11 amino acids. V lost 6 bases, J lost 11 bases, and 6 bases stayed unmatched.

Only a few counts were recorded for this clone. This chain links TRBV4-1 with TRBJ2-5, with a possible D match to TRBD1 (5 bases). Germline-derived CDR1 and CDR2 are MGHRA and YSYEKL. The CDR3 has 13 amino acids. The V gene lost 5 bases and the J gene lost 1 base, with 8 bases spanning the gap. The CDR3 region is CASSVTVQETQYF. In DNA, the CDR3 is TGCGCCAGCAGCGTGACAGTCCAAGAGACCCAGTACTTC.

The chain has TRBV18 and TRBJ1-1, with D possibly TRBD1 on 5 matching bases. This CDR3 is 15 amino acids long. Germline CDR1 KGHSH, CDR2 LQKENI. The V end lost 3 bases, the J end lost 0 bases, and 11 bases lay between the germline ends. The CDR3 nucleotides are TGTGCCAGCTCACCCACTTTGACAGTGAACACTGAAGCTTTCTTT. It codes for CASSPTLTVNTEAFF.

Note on this clone: At one of its ends the junction is not consistent with the germline gene, which may arise from a read error. The V and J genes are TRBV7-9 and TRBJ2-1; 11 bases map to TRBD2. CDR1 is SEHNR and CDR2 is FQNEAQ in the germline V gene (reference sequence). The CDR3 runs 16 residues. The chain's CDR3 is CSSSSLLAGVDNEQFF. The CDR3 DNA sequence: TGTTCCAGCAGCTCCTTACTAGCGGGAGTGGACAATGAGCAGTTCTTC.

This CDR3 reads CASSPGGTYNEQFF. The CDR3 coding sequence is TGTGCCAGCAGCCCCGGGGGGACCTACAATGAGCAGTTCTTC. The J gene is TRBJ2-1, the V gene TRBV11-3, with 7 bases matching TRBD2. This CDR3 comprises 14 residues. V trimming: 5 bases; J trimming: 2 bases; junction bases outside the gene matches: 3. Per the germline V gene, CDR1 is SGHNT and CDR2 is YENEEA.

CDR3 bases: TGTGCCAGCAGCCCGTCGGGGGGCGTTTTTGGCTACACCTTC. Protein: CASSPSGGVFGYTF. This chain uses TRBV7-2 with TRBJ1-2, with TRBD1 as a possible D gene (6 bases). The germline V gene encodes CDR1 SGHTA and CDR2 FQGNSA. The CDR3 contains 14 residues. V was pared by 5 bases and J by 7 bases, with 17 bases between.

The V call is TRBV11-2, the J call TRBJ2-7; D is perhaps TRBD1 (5 bases). The CDR3 is 15 amino acids. CDR1 is SGHAT, CDR2 FQNNGV, per germline. V was cut by 5 bases and J by 3 bases, with 17 bases left in between. The DNA for the CDR3 is TGTGCCAGCAGCCAGGTGGTAGGGGTTAACTACGAGCAGTACTTC. Translation gives CASSQVVGVNYEQYF.

The chain joins TRBV6-1 to TRBJ2-5, with D possibly TRBD2 on 7 matching bases. With 8 bases removed from V and 2 bases from J, the gap between germline ends came to 12 bases. There are 13 residues in the CDR3. Germline CDR1 and CDR2: MNHNS and SASEGT. CDR3 coding DNA: TGTGCCAGCGTCAAGGGGGGGCAAGAGACCCAGTACTTC. Residues: CASVKGGQETQYF.

V gene TRBV6-5 combines with J gene TRBJ2-7; D possibly corresponds to TRBD2 (6 bases). V was pared by 5 bases and J by 1 base, with 15 bases between. CDR1 and CDR2 from the germline V gene are MNHEY and SVGAGI. The CDR3 spans 15 residues. Written as DNA, the CDR3 is TGTGCCAGCAGTCGAGTCGAGGGACTTTCCTACGAGCAGTACTTC. Amino acid sequence: CASSRVEGLSYEQYF.

This clone was seen only once. J is TRBJ1-3 and V is TRBV18; 9 nucleotides match TRBD1. CDR3 length: 20 residues. CDR1 KGHSH and CDR2 LQKENI come from the germline V gene. Trimming took 4 bases from V and 0 from J; bases not matched to a gene: 16. CDR3 amino acids: CASSLTAGTGITSSGNTIYF. DNA of the CDR3: TGTGCCAGCTCACTAACGGCCGGGACAGGGATAACCTCCTCTGGAAACACCATATATTTT.

The V gene is TRBV7-2, the J gene TRBJ2-2; weak D call: TRBD2 (5 bases). Germline lookup yields CDR1 SGHTA and CDR2 FQGNSA. V was shortened by 8 bases and J by 0 bases, with 16 bases between the two germline ends. The CDR3 is 16 amino acids. CDR3: CASPKRRTSNTGELFF. CDR3 nucleotides: TGTGCCAGCCCCAAGCGGAGGACTTCGAACACCGGGGAGCTGTTTTTT.

This sequence joins TRBV10-3 and TRBJ1-2; D remains ambiguous. Per germline, CDR1 ENHRY and CDR2 SYGVKD. V dropped 2 bases and J dropped 7 bases, with 14 bases sitting between them. This CDR3 is built from 14 residues. CDR3 bases: TGTGCCATCAGTGAGGATTGGCTCCCCCTTGGCTACACCTTC. This encodes CAISEDWLPLGYTF.

The chain couples TRBV28 to TRBJ2-5, with 10 bases fitting TRBD2. V lost 6 bases and J lost 2; bases outside the gene matches: 6. Germline V lookup: CDR1 MDHEN, CDR2 SYDVKM. The CDR3 has 15 amino acids. CDR3 DNA: TGTGCCAGCAGCCTAGCGGGAGCCCCGCAAGAGACCCAGTACTTC. Its translation: CASSLAGAPQETQYF.

The rearrangement links TRBV28 to TRBJ1-5; D is uncertain. The CDR3 is 13 amino acids. CDR1 and CDR2 from the germline V gene are MDHEN and SYDVKM. The germline V and J ends were trimmed by 6 bases and 6 bases, with 12 bases remaining between them. This chain's CDR3 is CASRVKPSQPQHF. CDR3 DNA: TGTGCCAGCAGAGTCAAACCGAGTCAGCCCCAGCATTTT.

This clone showed up just a few times. The chain employs TRBV7-9 and TRBJ1-1, with 11 nucleotides matching TRBD1. V dropped 5 bases and J dropped 7; count of bases not matched to a gene: 3. CDR3 length equals 13 residues. Germline V gene lookup returns CDR1 SEHNR and CDR2 FQNEAQ (reference sequence). In DNA, the CDR3 is TGTGCCAGCAGCCTGGACAGGGGGCGTGAAGCTTTCTTT. Amino acids: CASSLDRGREAFF. Combining the CDR3 with reference TRBV7-9 and TRBJ1-1 gives the whole variable domain DTGVSQNPRHKITKRGQNVTFRCDPISEHNRLYWYRQTLGQGPEFLTYFQNEAQLEKSRLLSDRFSAERPKGSFSTLEIQRTEQGDSAMYLCASSLDRGREAFFGQGTRLTVV.

This clone was recorded a few times. The chain is built from TRBV6-1 and TRBJ2-5, with D uncertain. With 7 bases removed from V and 3 bases from J, the gap between germline ends came to 9 bases. Germline loops: CDR1 MNHNS, CDR2 SASEGT. This CDR3 is 12 amino acids long. The CDR3 loop reads CASNFPEETQYF. CDR3 nucleotides: TGTGCCAGCAACTTCCCGGAAGAGACCCAGTACTTC.

The V gene is TRBV2, the J gene TRBJ2-5; 11 nucleotides match TRBD2. The length of the CDR3 is 13 residues. Germline V lookup: CDR1 SNHLY, CDR2 FYNNEI. With V trimmed by 5 bases and J by 5 bases, 1 base remained unmatched. DNA of the CDR3: TGTGCCAGCAGTACTAGCGGGAGTGAGACCCAGTACTTC. It encodes CASSTSGSETQYF.

This clone has only a few counts. V gene TRBV30 combines with J gene TRBJ1-4, with D possibly being TRBD1 (5 bases). Germline CDR1 GTSNPN, CDR2 SVGIG (reference sequence). The CDR3 runs to 15 residues. The V and J ends lost 5 bases and 8 bases respectively, with 21 bases between them. The CDR3 nucleotides are TGTGCCTGGTCACGCTACAGGAGTAGCGGCGAAAAACTGTTTTTT. Protein product: CAWSRYRSSGEKLFF.